A selection of T cell receptor beta chains follows, all from one sample in a study of post-analysis software for immune sequencing data. One entry per CDR3 protein, called by TCRdb with MiXCR from the PCR reads. The table shows fewer than 550,000 distinct CDR3 sequences, with around 34% occurring only once. Specimen: blood. The receptors were sampled from a girl under 18 with multiple sclerosis. Each CDR3 is given with its conserved first and last residue. The order of the fields is clone size, CDR3 length, J gene, V gene, D gene, CDR3 DNA, CDR3 protein. The D gene is left open where the match is weak. Expanded clones get a size class; other rows say once, few or many, or leave the size out.

>few|12|TRBJ2-5|TRBV10-2|-
TGCGCCAGCAGTGGTACGGGAGAGGAGCAGTACTTC
CASSGTGEEQYF
>few|13|TRBJ2-7|TRBV6-5|-
TGTGCCAGCAGTTACTCGGAGTTATACGAGCAGTACTTC
CASSYSELYEQYF
>few|12|TRBJ2-3|TRBV6-2/TRBV6-3|-
TGTGCCAGCAGTATTGGTTGGGATACGCAGTATTTT
CASSIGWDTQYF
>few|16|TRBJ2-5|TRBV5-1|TRBD2
TGCGCCAGCAGCAATAGCGGGGCGATGACACAAGAGACCCAGTACTTC
CASSNSGAMTQETQYF
>-|15|TRBJ2-3|TRBV12-3/TRBV12-4|-
TGTGCCAGCAGTTACGGGGGGCCCTCCACAGATACGCAGTATTTT
CASSYGGPSTDTQYF
>-|13|TRBJ2-7|TRBV18|-
TGTGCCAGCTCACAGGGAAGGGACTACGAGCAGTACTTC
CASSQGRDYEQYF
>-|15|TRBJ2-5|TRBV5-1|-
TGCGCCAGCAGCTTGGTCGAGGGCATGGGGGAGACCCAGTACTTC
CASSLVEGMGETQYF
>once|17|TRBJ1-1|TRBV5-1|TRBD1
TGCGCCAGCAGCACAACGGGCAGGGGGCTTTTGCACACTGAAGCTTTCTTT
CASSTTGRGLLHTEAFF
>few|15|TRBJ1-2|TRBV5-1|-
TGCGCCAGCAGCCTTGGCGGGGCTCGAAACTATGGCTACACCTTC
CASSLGGARNYGYTF
>-|12|TRBJ1-5|TRBV6-1|-
TGTGCCAATTCGTTGAACAATCAGCCCCAGCATTTT
CANSLNNQPQHF
>-|16|TRBJ1-4|TRBV4-1|TRBD1
TGCGCCAGCAGCCATACCCCGGGACAGGGTTATGAAAAACTGTTTTTT
CASSHTPGQGYEKLFF
>few|11|TRBJ1-2|TRBV12-3/TRBV12-4|-
TGTGCCAGCAGTTCCCGAGCCGACTACACCTTC
CASSSRADYTF
>-|13|TRBJ2-1|TRBV29-1|-
TGCAGCGTTGAAGAAAGCCCTTACAATGAGCAGTTCTTC
CSVEESPYNEQFF
>many|14|TRBJ1-5|TRBV10-3|TRBD1
TGTGCCATCGGGACAGGGGATAGCAATCAGCCCCAGCATTTT
CAIGTGDSNQPQHF
>few|14|TRBJ2-1|TRBV20-1|-
TGCAGTGCTAGAGCGCTTGGACCAGACAATGAGCAGTTCTTC
CSARALGPDNEQFF
>many|16|TRBJ2-1|TRBV7-9|TRBD2
TGTGCCAGCAGTCCCGGGACTAGCGGGGCCTACAATGAGCAGTTCTTC
CASSPGTSGAYNEQFF
>-|12|TRBJ2-7|TRBV29-1|-
TGCAGCGTTCTTAAAACCGGCTACGAGCAGTACTTC
CSVLKTGYEQYF
>-|16|TRBJ1-2|TRBV7-2|-
TGTGCCAGCAGCCTCTTAGGTGTCGCAGGGTCATATGGCTACACCTTC
CASSLLGVAGSYGYTF
>-|17|TRBJ2-7|TRBV7-9|-
TGTGCCAGCAGCCATTTGGGGGGATCAGTCGACGGCTACGAGCAGTACTTC
CASSHLGGSVDGYEQYF
>-|14|TRBJ2-1|TRBV29-1|-
TGCAGCGTTGAAGGGGGCAGGGGGGACAATGAGCAGTTCTTC
CSVEGGRGDNEQFF
>-|18|TRBJ2-1|TRBV28|TRBD2
TGTGCCAGCAGTCGACCGCTACGAGGAGGACTAGTCAGCTATGAGCAGTTCTTC
CASSRPLRGGLVSYEQFF
>few|14|TRBJ1-2|TRBV6-5|-
TGTGCCAGCAGTCGAACAGGGTTAACCAATGGCTACACCTTC
CASSRTGLTNGYTF
>-|12|TRBJ2-7|TRBV12-3/TRBV12-4|-
TGTGCCAGCAGTCCCAGTGCGGTGGGGCAGTACTTT
CASSPSAVGQYF
>-|16|TRBJ2-1|TRBV7-9|TRBD2
TGTGCCAGCAGCTTAGTTCGCGGGGGACCTATACACGAGCAGTTCTTC
CASSLVRGGPIHEQFF
>many|12|TRBJ2-1|TRBV7-2|-
TGTGCCAGCAGCTTAGTCTTTTCAGAGCAGTTCTTC
CASSLVFSEQFF
>-|13|TRBJ1-5|TRBV7-9|-
TGTGCCAGCAGCATCGGTCACCCTCAGCCCCAGCATTTT
CASSIGHPQPQHF
>-|16|TRBJ2-2|TRBV7-3|TRBD2
TGTGCCAGCAGCCACCTGACTAGCGGGGGGCGAGGGGAGCTGTTTTTT
CASSHLTSGGRGELFF
>-|12|TRBJ2-1|TRBV18|-
TGTGCCAGCTCACCACTGGGGAGTGAGCGGTTCTTC
CASSPLGSERFF
>-|17|TRBJ2-2|TRBV3-1|-
TGTGCCAGCAGCACCTTGACAGCTAGCTCGAACACCGGGGAGCTGTTTTTT
CASSTLTASSNTGELFF
>few|13|TRBJ2-7|TRBV7-2|-
TGTGCCAGCAGCTTTTGGCCAGGGTACGAGCAGTACTTC
CASSFWPGYEQYF
>-|16|TRBJ2-3|TRBV5-1|TRBD1
TGCGCCAGCAGCTTGGTCAGGACAGGGGGCACAGATACGCAGTATTTT
CASSLVRTGGTDTQYF
>few|15|TRBJ2-1|TRBV20-1|-
TGCAGTGCCGAACTGGCGCCCAGCTCCTACAATGAGCAGTTCTTC
CSAELAPSSYNEQFF
>few|16|TRBJ2-7|TRBV9|-
TGTGCCAGCAGCGTCGAGAACACGCCGGGAGCCTACGAGCAGTACTTC
CASSVENTPGAYEQYF
>-|14|TRBJ1-2|TRBV20-1|-
TGCAGTGCTGACCCCGGGCAGTCCGTCTATGGCTACACCTTC
CSADPGQSVYGYTF
>-|14|TRBJ1-4|TRBV7-9|TRBD1
TGTGCCAGCAGCTTAGCTGGACAGGGCGAAAAACTGTTTTTT
CASSLAGQGEKLFF
>few|13|TRBJ2-4|TRBV5-1|-
TGCGCCAGCAGCTCGGGACTTACGGACATTCAGTACTTC
CASSSGLTDIQYF
>few|15|TRBJ2-1|TRBV24-1|TRBD2
TGTGCCACCAGTGAGCCTAGCGGGCCGTACAATGAGCAGTTCTTC
CATSEPSGPYNEQFF
>-|16|TRBJ1-1|TRBV28|TRBD1
TGTGCCAGCAGTTTGGGGCCAGGGGGCGCGAACACTGAAGCTTTCTTT
CASSLGPGGANTEAFF
>-|13|TRBJ1-4|TRBV2|-
TGTGCCAGCGAGGGGGGAACTAATGAAAGACTGTTTTTT
CASEGGTNERLFF
>-|16|TRBJ1-1|TRBV4-2|-
TGTGCCAGCAGCCAAGAAGGGGGGTACCAAAGCACTGAAGCTTTCTTT
CASSQEGGYQSTEAFF
>-|17|TRBJ2-1|TRBV12-3/TRBV12-4|-
TGTGCCAGCAGTATAGCTGGGGAAGGGAGCACGAACAATGAGCAGTTCTTC
CASSIAGEGSTNNEQFF
>-|12|TRBJ2-3|TRBV2|-
TGTGCCAGCGGTGGGTGGGCAGATACGCAGTATTTT
CASGGWADTQYF
>-|12|TRBJ2-7|TRBV16|-
TGTGCCAGCAGCCTGATATCTAGAGGGCAGTACTTC
CASSLISRGQYF
>-|13|TRBJ2-4|TRBV20-1|TRBD2
TGCAGCGGACTAGAGTGGGCCAAAAACATTCAGTACTTC
CSGLEWAKNIQYF
>many|14|TRBJ2-7|TRBV5-1|-
TGCGCCAGCAGCTTTAGGACGGGGACCTACGAGCAGTACTTC
CASSFRTGTYEQYF
>-|16|TRBJ2-4|TRBV3-1|TRBD1
TGTGCCAGCAGCTCAAGAGAAGAGACAGGGGTGGACATTCAGTACTTC
CASSSREETGVDIQYF
>-|12|TRBJ1-1|TRBV20-1|-
TGCGGTGCTCCGAGAGGGCCCACTGAAGCTTTCTTT
CGAPRGPTEAFF
>few|15|TRBJ2-7|TRBV5-1|-
TGCGCCAGCAGCTTGGCGTCGTCCCCTTCCTACGAGCAGTACTTC
CASSLASSPSYEQYF
>-|14|TRBJ1-4|TRBV20-1|-
TGCAGTGCTCAAACAGGCACAGCTAATGAAAAACTGTTTTTT
CSAQTGTANEKLFF
>few|17|TRBJ2-3|TRBV7-8|-
TGTGCCAGCAGCTCCCCCTTAGGTAAGGGAGGAGCAGATACGCAGTATTTT
CASSSPLGKGGADTQYF
>-|14|TRBJ2-2|TRBV12-3/TRBV12-4|-
TGTGCCAGCAGTTTCCTTAATCCCACCGGGGAGCTGTTTTTT
CASSFLNPTGELFF
>few|16|TRBJ1-5|TRBV6-5|TRBD1
TGTGCCAGCAGTAAATCCACCGGGACAGGGGGCCAGCCCCAGCATTTT
CASSKSTGTGGQPQHF
>many|13|TRBJ2-7|TRBV6-5|-
TGTGCCAGTCAGGATCAGAACAGGGACGAGCAGTACTTC
CASQDQNRDEQYF
>few|18|TRBJ2-6|TRBV6-1|TRBD1
TGTGCCAGCAGTGAAGATTGGACAGGGACCTCTGGGGCCAACGTCCTGACTTTC
CASSEDWTGTSGANVLTF